This T cell receptor (beta chain) was profiled in a study of patients and donors after allogeneic stem cell transplantation. TCRdb itself ran the RT-PCR reads through MiXCR, one entry per CDR3 protein. The profile shows around 200,000 distinct CDR3 sequences, 35% to 45% of them singletons. With V trimmed by 0 bases and J by 4 bases, 8 bases remained unmatched. The CDR3 runs 15 residues. From germline, CDR1 is DFQATT and CDR2 SNEGSKA (reference sequence). The origin of this receptor is a human donor who was either an allogeneic HSCT recipient or a stem cell or donor lymphocyte infusion donor (not recorded which). It is not recorded whose cells these are; they may come from a transplant donor. The rearrangement links TRBV20-1 to TRBJ1-2; TRBD1 aligns across 7 bases. Specimen: blood, either unsorted or a sorted T cell fraction (not recorded which). The CDR3 nucleotides are TGCAGTGCTAGAGACGCCCCAGGGGGGGGCTATGGCTACACCTTC. Protein sequence: CSARDAPGGGYGYTF.